This T cell receptor beta chain was sequenced in a study of blood T cell repertoires in COVID-19. The table came from immunoSEQ multiplex PCR; TCRdb's copy has only in-frame clones and leaves some out. The sample holds 150,000 to 200,000 clones, 79% seen once. The receptor comes from a man aged 55-75 years with active or convalescent COVID-19. Specimen: peripheral blood.

CDR3 in DNA: TGTGCCACCAGTGTCCTCAGACAGGGGGCTGGGGCTTTCTTT. This translates into CATSVLRQGAGAFF. The rearrangement links TRBV24-1 to TRBJ1-1, with 10 bases aligning to TRBD1. The junction had 10 bases not matched to a gene; V was cut back by 5 bases and J by 11 bases. CDR1 is KGHDR, CDR2 SFDVKD, per germline. This CDR3 comprises 14 residues.